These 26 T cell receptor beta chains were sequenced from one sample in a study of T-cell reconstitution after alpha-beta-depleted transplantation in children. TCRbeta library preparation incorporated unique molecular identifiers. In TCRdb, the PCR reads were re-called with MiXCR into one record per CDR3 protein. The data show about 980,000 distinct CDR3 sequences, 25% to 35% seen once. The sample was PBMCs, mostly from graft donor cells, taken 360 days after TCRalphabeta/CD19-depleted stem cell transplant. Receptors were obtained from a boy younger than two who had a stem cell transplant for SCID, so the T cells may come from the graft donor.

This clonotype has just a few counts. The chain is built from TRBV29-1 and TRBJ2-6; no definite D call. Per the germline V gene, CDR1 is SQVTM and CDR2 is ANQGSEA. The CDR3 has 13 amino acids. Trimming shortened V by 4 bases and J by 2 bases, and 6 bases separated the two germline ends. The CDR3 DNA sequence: TGCAGCGTTGTCCGGGCTGGGGCCAACGTCCTGACTTTC. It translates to CSVVRAGANVLTF.

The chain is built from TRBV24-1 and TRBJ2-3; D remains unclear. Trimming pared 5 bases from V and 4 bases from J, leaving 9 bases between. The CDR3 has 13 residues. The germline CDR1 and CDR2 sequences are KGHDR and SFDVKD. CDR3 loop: CATSGSQADTQYF. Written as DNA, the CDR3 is TGTGCCACCAGTGGCTCGCAAGCAGATACGCAGTATTTT.

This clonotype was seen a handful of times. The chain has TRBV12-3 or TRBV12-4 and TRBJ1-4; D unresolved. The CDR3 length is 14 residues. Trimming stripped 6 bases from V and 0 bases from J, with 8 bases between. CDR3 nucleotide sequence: TGTGCCAGCAGGCGACAAGCAACTAATGAAAAACTGTTTTTT. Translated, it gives CASRRQATNEKLFF.

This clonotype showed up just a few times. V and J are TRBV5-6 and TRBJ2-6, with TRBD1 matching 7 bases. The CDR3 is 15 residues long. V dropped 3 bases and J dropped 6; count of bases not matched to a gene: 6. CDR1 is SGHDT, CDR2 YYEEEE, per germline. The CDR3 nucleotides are TGTGCCAGCAGCTCAAACAGGGGCTCGGCCAACGTCCTGACTTTC. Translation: CASSSNRGSANVLTF.

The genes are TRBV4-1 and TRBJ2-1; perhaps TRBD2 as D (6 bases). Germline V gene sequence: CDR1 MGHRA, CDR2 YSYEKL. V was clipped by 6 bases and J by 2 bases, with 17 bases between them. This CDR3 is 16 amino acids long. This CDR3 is CASRPSTSETYNEQFF. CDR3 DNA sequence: TGCGCCAGCAGGCCCTCGACTAGTGAAACCTACAATGAGCAGTTCTTC.

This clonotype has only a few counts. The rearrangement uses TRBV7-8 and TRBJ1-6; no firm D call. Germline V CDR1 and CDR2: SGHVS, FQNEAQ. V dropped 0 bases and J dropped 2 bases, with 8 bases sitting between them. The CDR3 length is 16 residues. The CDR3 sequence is CASSLAAGAYNSPLHF. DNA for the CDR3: TGTGCCAGCAGCTTAGCGGCAGGCGCCTATAATTCACCCCTCCACTTT.

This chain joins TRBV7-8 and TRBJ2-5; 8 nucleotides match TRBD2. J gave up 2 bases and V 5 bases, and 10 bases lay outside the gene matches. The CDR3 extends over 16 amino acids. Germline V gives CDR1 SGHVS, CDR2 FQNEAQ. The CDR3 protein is CASSLSGSGAQETQYF. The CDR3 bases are TGTGCCAGCAGCCTATCAGGTAGCGGGGCACAAGAGACCCAGTACTTC.

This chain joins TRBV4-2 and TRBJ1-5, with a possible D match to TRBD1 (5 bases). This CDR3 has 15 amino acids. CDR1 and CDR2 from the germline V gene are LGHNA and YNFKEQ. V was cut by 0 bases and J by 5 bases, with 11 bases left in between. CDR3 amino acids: CASSQDGEGDQPQHF. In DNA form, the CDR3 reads TGTGCCAGCAGCCAAGATGGAGAAGGGGATCAGCCCCAGCATTTT.

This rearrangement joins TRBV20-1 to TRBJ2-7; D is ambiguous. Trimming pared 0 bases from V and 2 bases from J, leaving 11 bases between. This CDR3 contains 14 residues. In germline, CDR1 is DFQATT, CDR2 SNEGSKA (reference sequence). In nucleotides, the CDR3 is TGCAGTGCTAGAGATCAAGGGCGAGCCTACGAGCAGTACTTC. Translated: CSARDQGRAYEQYF.

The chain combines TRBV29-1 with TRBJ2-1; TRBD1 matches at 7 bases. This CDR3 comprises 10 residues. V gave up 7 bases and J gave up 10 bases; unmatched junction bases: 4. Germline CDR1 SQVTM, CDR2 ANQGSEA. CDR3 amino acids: CSAQQGEQFF. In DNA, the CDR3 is TGCAGCGCTCAACAGGGGGAGCAGTTCTTC.

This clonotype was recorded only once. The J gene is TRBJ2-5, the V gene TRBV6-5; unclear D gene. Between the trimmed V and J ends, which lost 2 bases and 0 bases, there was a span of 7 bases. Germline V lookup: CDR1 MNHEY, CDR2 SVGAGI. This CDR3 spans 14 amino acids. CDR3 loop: CASSYGVNQETQYF. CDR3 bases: TGTGCCAGCAGTTACGGGGTAAACCAAGAGACCCAGTACTTC.

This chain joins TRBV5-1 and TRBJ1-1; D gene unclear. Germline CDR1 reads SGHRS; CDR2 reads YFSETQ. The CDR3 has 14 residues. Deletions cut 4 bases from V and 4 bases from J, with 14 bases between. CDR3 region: CASSTPGGITEAFF. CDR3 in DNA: TGCGCCAGCAGCACCCCAGGAGGGATCACTGAAGCTTTCTTT. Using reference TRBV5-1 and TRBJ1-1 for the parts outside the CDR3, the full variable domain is KAGVTQTPRYLIKTRGQQVTLSCSPISGHRSVSWYQQTPGQGLQFLFEYFSETQRNKGNFPGRFSGRQFSNSRSEMNVSTLELGDSALYLCASSTPGGITEAFFGQGTRLTVV.

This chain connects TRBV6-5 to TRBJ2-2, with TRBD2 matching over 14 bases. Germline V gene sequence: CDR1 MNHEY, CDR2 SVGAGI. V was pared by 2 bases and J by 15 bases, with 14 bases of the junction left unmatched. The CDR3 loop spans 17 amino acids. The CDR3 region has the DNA TGTGCCAGCAGTTACCCCCCGGGACTAGCGGGGGCGGGGGTGGTGTTTTTT. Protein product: CASSYPPGLAGAGVVFF.

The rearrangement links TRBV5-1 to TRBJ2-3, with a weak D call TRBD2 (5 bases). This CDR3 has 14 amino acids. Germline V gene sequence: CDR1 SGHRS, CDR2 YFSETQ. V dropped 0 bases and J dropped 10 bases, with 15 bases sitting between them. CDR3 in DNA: TGCGCCAGCAGCTTGGTGGTACAACTAGTTCCGCAGTATTTT. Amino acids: CASSLVVQLVPQYF.

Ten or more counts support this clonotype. The CDR3 loop is CASSDGRGREQFF. CDR3 DNA: TGTGCCAGCAGTGACGGCAGGGGGAGGGAGCAGTTCTTC. This chain uses TRBV2 with TRBJ2-1; D possibly corresponds to TRBD1 (7 bases). CDR3 length: 13 amino acids. Trimming left V 3 bases short and J 10 bases short, with 13 bases between. Germline values: CDR1 SNHLY, CDR2 FYNNEI.

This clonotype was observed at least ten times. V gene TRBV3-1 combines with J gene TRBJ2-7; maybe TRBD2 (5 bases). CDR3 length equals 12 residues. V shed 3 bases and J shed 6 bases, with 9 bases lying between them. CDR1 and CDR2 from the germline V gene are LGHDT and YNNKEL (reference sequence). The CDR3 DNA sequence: TGTGCCAGCAGCCAGGACTGGGGCGAGCAGTACTTC. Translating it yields CASSQDWGEQYF.

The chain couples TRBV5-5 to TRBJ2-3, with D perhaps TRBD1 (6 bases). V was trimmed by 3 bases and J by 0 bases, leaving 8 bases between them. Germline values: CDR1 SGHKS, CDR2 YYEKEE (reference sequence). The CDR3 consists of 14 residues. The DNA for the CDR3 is TGTGCCAGCAGCTCGGACAGTAGCACAGATACGCAGTATTTT. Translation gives CASSSDSSTDTQYF. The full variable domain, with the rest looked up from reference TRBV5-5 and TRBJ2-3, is DAGVTQSPTHLIKTRGQQVTLRCSPISGHKSVSWYQQVLGQGPQFIFQYYEKEERGRGNFPDRFSARQFPNYSSELNVNALLLGDSALYLCASSSDSSTDTQYFGPGTRLTVL.

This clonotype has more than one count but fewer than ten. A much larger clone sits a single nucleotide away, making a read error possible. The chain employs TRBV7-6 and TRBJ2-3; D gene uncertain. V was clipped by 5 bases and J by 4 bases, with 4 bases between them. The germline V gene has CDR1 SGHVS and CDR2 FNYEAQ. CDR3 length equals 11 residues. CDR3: CASSTSDTQYF. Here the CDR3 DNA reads TGTGCCAGCAGCACCTCAGATACGCAGTATTTT.

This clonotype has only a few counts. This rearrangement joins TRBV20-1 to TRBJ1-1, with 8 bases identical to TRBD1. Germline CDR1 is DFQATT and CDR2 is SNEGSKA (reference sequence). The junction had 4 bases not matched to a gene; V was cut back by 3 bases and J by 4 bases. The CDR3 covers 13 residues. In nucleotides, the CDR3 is TGCAGTGCTAGCAGGGGGCCCGGCACTGAAGCTTTCTTT. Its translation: CSASRGPGTEAFF.

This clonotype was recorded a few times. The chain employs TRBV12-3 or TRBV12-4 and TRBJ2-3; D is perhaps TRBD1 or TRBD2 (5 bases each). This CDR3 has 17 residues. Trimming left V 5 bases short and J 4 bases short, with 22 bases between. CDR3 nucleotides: TGTGCCAGCAGTAAAATCCCGGGACCCGTGAGGGCAGATACGCAGTATTTT. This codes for CASSKIPGPVRADTQYF.

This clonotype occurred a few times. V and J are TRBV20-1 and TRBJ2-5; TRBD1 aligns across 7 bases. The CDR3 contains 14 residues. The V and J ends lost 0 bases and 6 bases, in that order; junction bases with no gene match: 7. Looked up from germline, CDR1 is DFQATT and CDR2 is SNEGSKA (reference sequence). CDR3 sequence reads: CSAREGGQVQTQYF. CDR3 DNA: TGCAGTGCTAGAGAAGGGGGCCAAGTGCAGACCCAGTACTTC.

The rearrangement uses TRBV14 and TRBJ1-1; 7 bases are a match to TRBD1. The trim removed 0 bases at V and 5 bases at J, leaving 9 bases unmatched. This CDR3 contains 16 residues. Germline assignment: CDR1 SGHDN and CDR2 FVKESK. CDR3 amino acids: CASSQEGRQGRTEAFF. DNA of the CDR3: TGTGCCAGCAGCCAAGAGGGTAGACAGGGAAGGACTGAAGCTTTCTTT.

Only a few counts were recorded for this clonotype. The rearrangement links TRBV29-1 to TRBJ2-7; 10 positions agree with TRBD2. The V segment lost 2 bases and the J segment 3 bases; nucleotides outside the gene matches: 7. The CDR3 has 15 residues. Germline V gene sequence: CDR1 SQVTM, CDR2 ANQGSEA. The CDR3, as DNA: TGCAGCGTTGAATCCCCCACTAGCGGGGACTACGAGCAGTACTTC. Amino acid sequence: CSVESPTSGDYEQYF.

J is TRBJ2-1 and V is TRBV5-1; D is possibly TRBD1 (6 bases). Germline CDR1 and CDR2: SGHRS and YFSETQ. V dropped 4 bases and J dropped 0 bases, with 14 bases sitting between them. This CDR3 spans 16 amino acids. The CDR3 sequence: CASSRTGSSSYNEQFF. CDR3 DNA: TGCGCCAGCAGCAGAACAGGGTCAAGCTCCTACAATGAGCAGTTCTTC.

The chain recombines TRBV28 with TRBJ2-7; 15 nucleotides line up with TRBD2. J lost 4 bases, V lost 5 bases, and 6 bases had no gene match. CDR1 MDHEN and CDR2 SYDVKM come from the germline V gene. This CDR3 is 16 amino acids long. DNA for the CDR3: TGTGCCAGCAGTCAACCAGGGACTAGCGGGGGGTACGAGCAGTACTTC. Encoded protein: CASSQPGTSGGYEQYF.

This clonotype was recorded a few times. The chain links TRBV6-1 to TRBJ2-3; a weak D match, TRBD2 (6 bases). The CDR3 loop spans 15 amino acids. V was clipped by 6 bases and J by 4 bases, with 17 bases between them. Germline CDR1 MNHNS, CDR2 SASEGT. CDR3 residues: CASSMGLNWADTQYF. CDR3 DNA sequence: TGTGCCAGCAGCATGGGACTGAATTGGGCAGATACGCAGTATTTT.